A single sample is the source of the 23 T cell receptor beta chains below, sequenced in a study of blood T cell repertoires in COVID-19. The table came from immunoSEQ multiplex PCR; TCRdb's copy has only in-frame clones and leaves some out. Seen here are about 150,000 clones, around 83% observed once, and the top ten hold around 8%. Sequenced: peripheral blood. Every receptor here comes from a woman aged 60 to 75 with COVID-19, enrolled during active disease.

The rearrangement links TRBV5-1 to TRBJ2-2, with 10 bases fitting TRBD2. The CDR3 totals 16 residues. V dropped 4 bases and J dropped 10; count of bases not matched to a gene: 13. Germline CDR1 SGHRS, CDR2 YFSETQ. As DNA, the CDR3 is TGCGCCAGCAGCCGCGCTCCGGGACTAGCGTCATCGGAGCTGTTTTTT. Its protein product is CASSRAPGLASSELFF.

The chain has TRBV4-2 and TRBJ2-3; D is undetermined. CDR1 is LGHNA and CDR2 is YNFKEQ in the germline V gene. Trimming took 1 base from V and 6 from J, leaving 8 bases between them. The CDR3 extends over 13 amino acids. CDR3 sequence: CASSQALRDTQYF. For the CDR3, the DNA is TGTGCCAGCAGCCAAGCCCTGCGGGATACGCAGTATTTT.

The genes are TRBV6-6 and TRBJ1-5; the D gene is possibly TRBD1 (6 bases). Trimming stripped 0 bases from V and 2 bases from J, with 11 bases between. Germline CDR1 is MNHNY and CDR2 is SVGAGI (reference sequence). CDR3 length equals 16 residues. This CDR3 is CASSYSGGSGNQPQHF. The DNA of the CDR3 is TGTGCCAGCAGTTACTCAGGGGGTTCTGGCAATCAGCCCCAGCATTTT.

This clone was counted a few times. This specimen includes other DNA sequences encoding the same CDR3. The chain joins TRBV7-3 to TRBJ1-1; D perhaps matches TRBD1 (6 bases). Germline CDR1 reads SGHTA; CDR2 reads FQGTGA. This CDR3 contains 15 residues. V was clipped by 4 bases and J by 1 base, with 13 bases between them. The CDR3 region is CASSSLGQTNTEAFF. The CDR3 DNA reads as TGTGCCAGCAGCTCATTAGGACAGACGAACACTGAAGCTTTCTTT.

The chain's CDR3 is CASSVASGITYEQYF. The CDR3 nucleotides are TGTGCCAGCAGCGTAGCTAGCGGGATAACCTACGAGCAGTACTTC. J is TRBJ2-7 and V is TRBV9; 9 positions match TRBD2. The V gene's germline CDR1 is SGDLS and CDR2 YYNGEE. There are 15 residues in the CDR3. V shed 0 bases, J shed 2 bases, and the junction held 3 bases outside the gene matches.

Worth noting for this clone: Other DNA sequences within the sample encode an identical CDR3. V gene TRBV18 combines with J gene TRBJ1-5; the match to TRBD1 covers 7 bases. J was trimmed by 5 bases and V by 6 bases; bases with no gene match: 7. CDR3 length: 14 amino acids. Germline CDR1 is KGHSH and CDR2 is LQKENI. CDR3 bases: TGTGCCAGCTCCCCTGGACAGGCCGATCAGCCCCAGCATTTT. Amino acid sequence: CASSPGQADQPQHF.

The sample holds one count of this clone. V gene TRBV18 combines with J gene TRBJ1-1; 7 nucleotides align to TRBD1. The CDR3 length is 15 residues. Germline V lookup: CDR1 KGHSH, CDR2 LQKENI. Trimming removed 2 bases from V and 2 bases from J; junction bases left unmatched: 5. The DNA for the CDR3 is TGTGCCAGCTCACCAGGACGACAGGGAAACACTGAAGCTTTCTTT. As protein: CASSPGRQGNTEAFF. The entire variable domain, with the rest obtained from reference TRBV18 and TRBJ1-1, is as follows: NAGVMQNPRHLVRRRGQEARLRCSPMKGHSHVYWYRQLPEEGLKFMVYLQKENIIDESGMPKERFSAEFPKEGPSILRIQQVVRGDSAAYFCASSPGRQGNTEAFFGQGTRLTVV.

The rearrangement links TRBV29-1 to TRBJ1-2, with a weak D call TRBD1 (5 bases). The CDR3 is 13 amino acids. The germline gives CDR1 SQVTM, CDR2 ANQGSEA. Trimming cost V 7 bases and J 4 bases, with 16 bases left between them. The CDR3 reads CSALGEGSYGYTF. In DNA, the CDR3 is TGCAGCGCCCTGGGGGAGGGCTCCTATGGCTACACCTTC.

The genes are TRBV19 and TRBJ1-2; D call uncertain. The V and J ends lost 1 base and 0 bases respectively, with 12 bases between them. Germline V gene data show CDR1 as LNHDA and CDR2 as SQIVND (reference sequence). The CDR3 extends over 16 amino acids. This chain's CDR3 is CASSIATDTPNYGYTF. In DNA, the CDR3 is TGTGCCAGTAGTATAGCAACAGACACTCCTAACTATGGCTACACCTTC.

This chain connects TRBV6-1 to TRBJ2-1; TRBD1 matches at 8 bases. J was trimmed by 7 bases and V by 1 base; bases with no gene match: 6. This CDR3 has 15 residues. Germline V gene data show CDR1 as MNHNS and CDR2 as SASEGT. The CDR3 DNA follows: TGTGCCAGCAGTGAAGTCAGGGGGCGCTTAAATGAGCAGTTCTTC. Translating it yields CASSEVRGRLNEQFF.

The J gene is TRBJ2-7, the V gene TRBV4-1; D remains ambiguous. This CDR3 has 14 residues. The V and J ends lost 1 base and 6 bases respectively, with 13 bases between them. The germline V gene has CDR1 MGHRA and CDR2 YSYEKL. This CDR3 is CASSQVINGREQYF. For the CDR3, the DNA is TGCGCCAGCAGCCAAGTAATAAACGGTCGCGAGCAGTACTTC.

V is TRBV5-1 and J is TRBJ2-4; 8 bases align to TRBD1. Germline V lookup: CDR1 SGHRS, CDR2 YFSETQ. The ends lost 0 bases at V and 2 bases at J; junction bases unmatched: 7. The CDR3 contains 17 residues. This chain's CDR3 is CASSLGGQGASKNIQYF. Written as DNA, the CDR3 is TGCGCCAGCAGCTTGGGTGGGCAGGGGGCGTCCAAAAACATTCAGTACTTC.

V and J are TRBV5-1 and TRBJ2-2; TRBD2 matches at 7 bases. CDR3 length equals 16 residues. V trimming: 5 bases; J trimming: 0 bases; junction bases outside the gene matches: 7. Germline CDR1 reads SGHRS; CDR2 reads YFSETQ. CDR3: CASRYTGGANTGELFF. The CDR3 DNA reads TGCGCCAGCAGGTATACGGGAGGCGCGAACACCGGGGAGCTGTTTTTT.

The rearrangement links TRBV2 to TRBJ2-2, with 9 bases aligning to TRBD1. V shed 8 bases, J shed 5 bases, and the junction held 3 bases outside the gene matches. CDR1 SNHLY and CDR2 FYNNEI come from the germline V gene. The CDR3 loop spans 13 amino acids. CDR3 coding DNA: TGTGCCAGCCGGGACAGGGTAACCGGGGAGCTGTTTTTT. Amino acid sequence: CASRDRVTGELFF.

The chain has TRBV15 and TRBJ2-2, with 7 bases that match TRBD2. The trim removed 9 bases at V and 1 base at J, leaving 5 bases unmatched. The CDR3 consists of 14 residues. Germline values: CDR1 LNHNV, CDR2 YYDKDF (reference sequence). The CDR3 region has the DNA TGTGCCACAGGCCAGCGGGGGAACACCGGGGAGCTGTTTTTT. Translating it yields CATGQRGNTGELFF. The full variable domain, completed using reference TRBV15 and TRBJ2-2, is DAMVIQNPRYQVTQFGKPVTLSCSQTLNHNVMYWYQQKSSQAPKLLFHYYDKDFNNEADTPDNFQSRRPNTSFCFLDIRSPGLGDTAMYLCATGQRGNTGELFFGEGSRLTVL.

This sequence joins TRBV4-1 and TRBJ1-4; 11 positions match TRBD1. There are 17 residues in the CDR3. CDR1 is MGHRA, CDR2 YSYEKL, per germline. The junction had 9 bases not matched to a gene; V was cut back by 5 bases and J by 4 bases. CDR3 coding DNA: TGCGCCAGCAGCAAGCAGGACAGGGGGCTAGTTAATGAAAAACTGTTTTTT. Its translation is CASSKQDRGLVNEKLFF.

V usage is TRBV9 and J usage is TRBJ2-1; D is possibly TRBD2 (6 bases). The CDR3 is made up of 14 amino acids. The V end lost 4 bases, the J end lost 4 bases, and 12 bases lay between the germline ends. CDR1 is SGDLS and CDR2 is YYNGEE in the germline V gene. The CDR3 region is CASSRGDLYNEQFF. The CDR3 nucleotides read TGTGCCAGCAGCCGCGGGGACCTATACAATGAGCAGTTCTTC.

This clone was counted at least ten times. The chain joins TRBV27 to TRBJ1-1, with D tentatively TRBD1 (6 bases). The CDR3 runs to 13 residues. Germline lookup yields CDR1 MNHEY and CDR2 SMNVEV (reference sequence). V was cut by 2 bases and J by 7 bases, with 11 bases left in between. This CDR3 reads CASSLGGLREAFF. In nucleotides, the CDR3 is TGTGCCAGCAGTTTAGGGGGCTTGCGTGAAGCTTTCTTT.

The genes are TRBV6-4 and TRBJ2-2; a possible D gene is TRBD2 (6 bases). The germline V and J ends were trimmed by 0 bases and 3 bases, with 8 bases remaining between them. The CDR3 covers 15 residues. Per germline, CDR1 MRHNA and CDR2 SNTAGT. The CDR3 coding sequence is TGTGCCAGCAGTGACTCTGGGGGGTACACCGGGGAGCTGTTTTTT. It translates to CASSDSGGYTGELFF.

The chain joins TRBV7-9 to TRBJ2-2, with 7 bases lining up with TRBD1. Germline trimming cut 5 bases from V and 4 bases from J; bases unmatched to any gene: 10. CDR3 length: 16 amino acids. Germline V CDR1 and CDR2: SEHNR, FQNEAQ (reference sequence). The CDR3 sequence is CASSRGQVRGTGELFF. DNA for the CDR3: TGTGCCAGCAGCCGAGGACAGGTCCGAGGCACCGGGGAGCTGTTTTTT.

CDR3 loop: CASSLGTVANTGELFF. DNA for the CDR3: TGCGCCAGCAGCCTAGGGACAGTCGCGAACACCGGGGAGCTGTTTTTT. The chain employs TRBV5-1 and TRBJ2-2; the match to TRBD1 covers 7 bases. V lost 4 bases to trimming and J lost 0 bases; unmatched junction nucleotides: 6. There are 16 residues in the CDR3. Germline V gives CDR1 SGHRS, CDR2 YFSETQ. Full variable domain (remainder filled in from reference TRBV5-1 and TRBJ2-2): KAGVTQTPRYLIKTRGQQVTLSCSPISGHRSVSWYQQTPGQGLQFLFEYFSETQRNKGNFPGRFSGRQFSNSRSEMNVSTLELGDSALYLCASSLGTVANTGELFFGEGSRLTVL.

CDR3 loop: CASSQGVWGDTEAFF. CDR3 DNA: TGTGCCAGCAGCCAAGGGGTTTGGGGGGACACTGAAGCTTTCTTT. The V and J genes are TRBV3-1 (or the pseudogene TRBV3-2) and TRBJ1-1; maybe TRBD1 (5 bases). The ends were cut back, 1 base at V and 3 bases at J, with 12 bases in the middle. Germline CDR1 LGHDT, CDR2 YNNKEL (reference sequence). CDR3 length equals 15 residues.

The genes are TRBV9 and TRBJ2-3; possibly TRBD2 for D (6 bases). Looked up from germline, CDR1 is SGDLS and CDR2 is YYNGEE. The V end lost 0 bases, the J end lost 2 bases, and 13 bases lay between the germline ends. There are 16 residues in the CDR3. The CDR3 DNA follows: TGTGCCAGCAGCGTAGAGGAGGGGCGGCCCACAGATACGCAGTATTTT. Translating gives CASSVEEGRPTDTQYF.